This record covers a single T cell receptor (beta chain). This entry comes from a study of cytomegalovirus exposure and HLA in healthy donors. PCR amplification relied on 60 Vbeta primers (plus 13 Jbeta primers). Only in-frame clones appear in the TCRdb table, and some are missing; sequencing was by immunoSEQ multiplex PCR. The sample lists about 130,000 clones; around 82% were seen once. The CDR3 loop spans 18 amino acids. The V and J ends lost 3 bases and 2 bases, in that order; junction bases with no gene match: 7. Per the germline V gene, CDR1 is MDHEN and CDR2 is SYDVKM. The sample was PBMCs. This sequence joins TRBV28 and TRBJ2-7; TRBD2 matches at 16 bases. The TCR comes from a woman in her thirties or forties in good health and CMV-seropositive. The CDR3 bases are TGTGCCAGCAGTTTTGCGCTGGGACTAGCGGGAGGGCCCTACGAGCAGTACTTC. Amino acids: CASSFALGLAGGPYEQYF.